This passage covers 28 T cell receptor beta chains from one sample sequenced in a study of CD8+ T cells in alopecia areata. This sample's treatment: oral pan-JAK inhibitor, 5-10 mg twice daily. Reverse transcribed after extraction, RNA yielded cDNA as the sequencing template. Sequenced by immunoSEQ multiplex PCR; TCRdb stores in-frame clones only, minus some. The sample records about 170,000 clones, roughly 60% being singletons. Sequenced material: CD4+ T cells sorted from blood, taken at approximately week 55, from a patient treated with tofacitinib. Receptor source: a human donor with alopecia areata.

The genes are TRBV6-6 and TRBJ2-1; 13 bases map to TRBD2. This CDR3 is built from 16 residues. CDR1 MNHNY and CDR2 SVGAGI come from the germline V gene (reference sequence). Trimming at V came to 8 bases and at J to 10 bases, leaving 14 bases not matched to a gene. The CDR3 loop is CASWALTSGGAGEQFF. The CDR3 bases are TGTGCCAGCTGGGCCCTTACTAGCGGGGGGGCCGGGGAGCAGTTCTTC.

The V and J genes are TRBV10-2 and TRBJ2-7, with D uncertain. Trimming pared 3 bases from V and 6 bases from J, leaving 6 bases between. Germline lookup yields CDR1 WSHSY and CDR2 SAAADI. The CDR3 totals 11 residues. The CDR3: CASSDQFEQYF. The DNA of the CDR3 is TGCGCCAGCAGTGATCAATTCGAGCAGTACTTC.

Notes on this clone: At one end, the junction sequence differs from germline, possibly due to a read error. V usage is TRBV7-2 and J usage is TRBJ2-3, with 8 positions matching TRBD2. The CDR3 covers 17 residues. Germline CDR1 SGHTA, CDR2 FQGNSA. CDR3 in DNA: TGTGACAGCAGCTTAGCTTCGGGGGGGCATAGCATAGATACGCAGTATTTT. It codes for CDSSLASGGHSIDTQYF.

The V gene is TRBV4-1, the J gene TRBJ2-7; no reliable D call. CDR1 MGHRA and CDR2 YSYEKL come from the germline V gene. V dropped 6 bases and J dropped 5 bases, with 11 bases sitting between them. CDR3 size: 12 residues. The CDR3 spells CASRGHNHEQYF. The CDR3 bases are TGCGCCAGCAGGGGCCACAACCACGAGCAGTACTTC.

The chain employs TRBV29-1 and TRBJ1-1; D is uncertain. The germline CDR1 and CDR2 sequences are SQVTM and ANQGSEA. Trimming cost V 4 bases and J 0 bases, with 9 bases left between them. The CDR3 is made up of 13 amino acids. This CDR3 reads CSVARVLNTEAFF. The CDR3 coding sequence is TGCAGCGTTGCTCGGGTGCTGAACACTGAAGCTTTCTTT.

The genes are TRBV30 and TRBJ2-3, with 9 bases matching TRBD2. The CDR3 extends over 15 amino acids. The junction had 16 bases not matched to a gene; V was cut back by 3 bases and J by 12 bases. CDR1 is GTSNPN, CDR2 SVGIG, per germline (reference sequence). The CDR3 coding sequence is TGTGCCTGGAGCCGCGCCGGCGGGGGGGCCGTCAACCAGTATTTT. It specifies CAWSRAGGGAVNQYF.

The CDR3 DNA reads as TGCAGCGTTGAGTCGATGACTCCCTACGAGCAGTACTTC. This sequence encodes CSVESMTPYEQYF. This chain connects TRBV29-1 to TRBJ2-7; D unclear. CDR1 is SQVTM, CDR2 ANQGSEA, per germline. V was shortened by 3 bases and J by 2 bases, with 11 bases between the two germline ends. The CDR3 contains 13 residues.

The chain recombines TRBV27 with TRBJ2-2; either TRBD1 or TRBD2 may supply D (6 bases each). Germline CDR1 reads MNHEY; CDR2 reads SMNVEV (reference sequence). This CDR3 spans 17 amino acids. V was pared by 2 bases and J by 1 base, with 14 bases between. This CDR3 is CASSLLGGLKNTGELFF. Here the CDR3 DNA reads TGTGCCAGCAGTTTACTGGGGGGCCTAAAGAACACCGGGGAGCTGTTTTTT.

This chain links TRBV14 with TRBJ1-1; D remains unclear. Germline values: CDR1 SGHDN, CDR2 FVKESK. V gave up 0 bases and J gave up 2 bases, with 10 bases separating them. CDR3 length: 15 residues. CDR3 bases: TGTGCCAGCAGCCAAGACACTTGGGGAAACACTGAAGCTTTCTTT. It is translated as CASSQDTWGNTEAFF.

The chain has TRBV11-1 and TRBJ1-2; D is perhaps TRBD1 (6 bases). Germline CDR1 SGHAT, CDR2 FQDESV (reference sequence). The CDR3 totals 16 residues. V was cut by 3 bases and J by 0 bases, with 14 bases left in between. The CDR3 DNA sequence: TGTGCCAGCAGCTTGACGGGGACAACCACTAACTATGGCTACACCTTC. It translates to CASSLTGTTTNYGYTF.

This clone was detected only once. The gene calls are TRBV4-2 and TRBJ2-3; 7 bases map to TRBD2. Germline V lookup: CDR1 LGHNA, CDR2 YNFKEQ. CDR3 size: 15 residues. V was pared by 3 bases and J by 2 bases, with 5 bases of the junction left unmatched. CDR3: CASSQFGTNTDTQYF. Here the CDR3 DNA reads TGTGCCAGCAGCCAGTTTGGGACTAACACAGATACGCAGTATTTT.

The chain couples TRBV5-6 to TRBJ2-3, with no clear D. The CDR3 extends over 14 amino acids. The V and J ends lost 5 bases and 7 bases respectively, with 17 bases between them. Germline V gene data show CDR1 as SGHDT and CDR2 as YYEEEE. CDR3 sequence (DNA): TGTGCCAGCAGTGTCAGGAAGTACTGGAATACGCAGTATTTT. Amino acids: CASSVRKYWNTQYF.

V is TRBV19 and J is TRBJ2-3; TRBD1 aligns across 7 bases. J was trimmed by 2 bases and V by 2 bases; bases with no gene match: 4. The CDR3 spans 15 residues. CDR1 is LNHDA, CDR2 SQIVND, per germline (reference sequence). The CDR3, as DNA: TGTGCCAGTAGTATACAACAGGGGACCACAGATACGCAGTATTTT. Translating gives CASSIQQGTTDTQYF.

The table lists this clone with a few counts. The chain carries TRBV5-1 and TRBJ2-1; D is tentatively TRBD1 or TRBD2 (5 bases each). Germline CDR1 reads SGHRS; CDR2 reads YFSETQ. This CDR3 spans 17 amino acids. Trimming took 4 bases from V and 7 from J, leaving 24 bases between them. The CDR3 bases are TGCGCCAGCAGCCCCGGCACCGGGACGGCGGTGGTGAATGAGCAGTTCTTC. Translation: CASSPGTGTAVVNEQFF.

This clone was recorded only once. The chain uses TRBV4-1 and TRBJ2-1; the match to TRBD2 covers 7 bases. The CDR3 sequence is 14 residues long. After removal of 3 bases from V and 8 bases from J, the junction contained 7 bases not matched to a gene. Germline lookup yields CDR1 MGHRA and CDR2 YSYEKL. CDR3: CASSHGRGVDEQFF. The CDR3 DNA is TGCGCCAGCAGCCATGGTCGGGGGGTGGATGAGCAGTTCTTC.

The chain employs TRBV15 and TRBJ1-5; 7 nucleotides agree with TRBD1. This CDR3 has 15 amino acids. Germline V gives CDR1 LNHNV, CDR2 YYDKDF (reference sequence). V was pared by 2 bases and J by 2 bases, with 3 bases of the junction left unmatched. The CDR3 sequence is CATSRLQGRNQPQHF. CDR3 sequence (DNA): TGTGCCACCAGCAGACTACAGGGGCGCAATCAGCCCCAGCATTTT.

This clone turned up a few times. The chain carries TRBV5-1 and TRBJ2-2; unclear D gene. V lost 0 bases and J 5 bases, leaving 14 bases between the germline ends. This CDR3 has 16 amino acids. CDR1 and CDR2 from the germline V gene are SGHRS and YFSETQ. The CDR3 sequence is CASSLAGSLGTGELFF. In DNA form, the CDR3 reads TGCGCCAGCAGCTTGGCCGGTTCGCTGGGGACCGGGGAGCTGTTTTTT.

At least ten counts were recorded for this clone. The chain has TRBV29-1 and TRBJ2-5, with a tentative D call TRBD2 (5 bases). The ends were cut back, 8 bases at V and 3 bases at J, with 10 bases in the middle. The V gene's germline CDR1 is SQVTM and CDR2 ANQGSEA. This CDR3 is 11 amino acids long. CDR3 in DNA: TGCAGCCCGGCGGGCAAAGAGACCCAGTACTTC. This codes for CSPAGKETQYF.

This clone was counted a few times. The J gene is TRBJ2-7, the V gene TRBV30, with a weak D call TRBD2 (5 bases). V was pared by 4 bases and J by 6 bases, with 19 bases between. The CDR3 contains 14 residues. In germline, CDR1 is GTSNPN, CDR2 SVGIG (reference sequence). CDR3 nucleotides: TGTGCCTGGACGAAGGACGGAGGCCTGGGCGAGCAGTACTTC. Translating gives CAWTKDGGLGEQYF.

The CDR3, as DNA: TGCGCCAGCAGCTTGGGGGACAGGGGCAATCAGCCCCAGCATTTT. Translated: CASSLGDRGNQPQHF. V gene TRBV5-1 combines with J gene TRBJ1-5, with TRBD1 identical over 9 bases. The CDR3 spans 15 residues. The J segment lost 2 bases and the V segment lost 0 bases, leaving 0 bases of the junction unmatched. Germline CDR1 and CDR2: SGHRS and YFSETQ.

The chain uses TRBV6-1 and TRBJ2-3; 7 nucleotides match TRBD1. The junction had 6 bases not matched to a gene; V was cut back by 6 bases and J by 0 bases. This CDR3 has 15 residues. CDR1 is MNHNS, CDR2 SASEGT, per germline. The CDR3 region is CASSLRQGSTDTQYF. CDR3 nucleotides: TGTGCCAGCAGCCTCAGACAGGGTAGCACAGATACGCAGTATTTT.

The DNA for the CDR3 is TGTGCCAGCTCACCACGGGCCGCGGTTGGCACTGAAGCTTTCTTT. It encodes CASSPRAAVGTEAFF. The chain joins TRBV18 to TRBJ1-1; D ambiguous. The germline CDR1 and CDR2 sequences are KGHSH and LQKENI. The CDR3 extends over 15 amino acids. V dropped 1 base and J dropped 4 bases, with 13 bases sitting between them. The entire variable domain, with the rest obtained from reference TRBV18 and TRBJ1-1, is as follows: NAGVMQNPRHLVRRRGQEARLRCSPMKGHSHVYWYRQLPEEGLKFMVYLQKENIIDESGMPKERFSAEFPKEGPSILRIQQVVRGDSAAYFCASSPRAAVGTEAFFGQGTRLTVV.

This clone has only a few counts. The chain links TRBV6-6 to TRBJ1-5; TRBD1 might be the D (6 bases). This CDR3 contains 16 residues. CDR1 and CDR2 (germline): MNHNY, SVGAGI (reference sequence). The V end lost 2 bases, the J end lost 7 bases, and 18 bases lay between the germline ends. The CDR3 DNA reads TGTGCCAGCAGTTACCAACGACAGGCCTCGGGGCAGCCCCAGCATTTT. Its translation is CASSYQRQASGQPQHF.

V usage is TRBV5-8 and J usage is TRBJ1-1; TRBD1 matches 8 bases. Unmatched junction bases numbered 8, after V lost 5 bases and J lost 2 bases. CDR3 length: 15 amino acids. Germline V CDR1 and CDR2: SGHTS, YDEGEE. The DNA of the CDR3 is TGTGCCAGCAGATACCGGGACAGGACCAACACTGAAGCTTTCTTT. Its protein is CASRYRDRTNTEAFF.

The CDR3 nucleotides read TGTGCCAGCAGTTACGGGAACAATCAGCCCCAGCATTTT. Protein: CASSYGNNQPQHF. V is TRBV6-5 and J is TRBJ1-5; D uncertain. This CDR3 is built from 13 residues. Trimming stripped 2 bases from V and 3 bases from J, with 5 bases between. Germline-derived CDR1 and CDR2 are MNHEY and SVGAGI.

The count of this clone is one. The V call is TRBV2, the J call TRBJ2-7; possibly TRBD1 for D (7 bases). V lost 11 bases and J 2 bases, leaving 10 bases between the germline ends. Germline V gives CDR1 SNHLY, CDR2 FYNNEI. The CDR3 contains 11 residues. The CDR3 coding sequence is TGTGCCGGGGGGACAGCCTACGAGCAGTACTTC. This gives the protein CAGGTAYEQYF.

With regard to this clone: Other DNA sequences of this sample code for an identical CDR3. The V call is TRBV30, the J call TRBJ2-7, with 7 positions matching TRBD1. The CDR3 sequence is 12 residues long. The V gene end was trimmed by 4 bases and the J gene end by 4 bases; junction bases not matched to a gene: 4. The germline V gene has CDR1 GTSNPN and CDR2 SVGIG (reference sequence). The CDR3 loop reads CAWNRGSYEQYF. The CDR3 nucleotides are TGTGCCTGGAACAGGGGATCTTACGAGCAGTACTTC.

The table lists this clone with a few counts. This chain joins TRBV18 and TRBJ1-5; D gene unclear. V was clipped by 3 bases and J by 4 bases, with 16 bases between them. The germline V gene encodes CDR1 KGHSH and CDR2 LQKENI. This CDR3 spans 16 amino acids. In DNA, the CDR3 is TGTGCCAGCTCACCGCCGACAAGTTCAAGTAATCAGCCCCAGCATTTT. Protein product: CASSPPTSSSNQPQHF.